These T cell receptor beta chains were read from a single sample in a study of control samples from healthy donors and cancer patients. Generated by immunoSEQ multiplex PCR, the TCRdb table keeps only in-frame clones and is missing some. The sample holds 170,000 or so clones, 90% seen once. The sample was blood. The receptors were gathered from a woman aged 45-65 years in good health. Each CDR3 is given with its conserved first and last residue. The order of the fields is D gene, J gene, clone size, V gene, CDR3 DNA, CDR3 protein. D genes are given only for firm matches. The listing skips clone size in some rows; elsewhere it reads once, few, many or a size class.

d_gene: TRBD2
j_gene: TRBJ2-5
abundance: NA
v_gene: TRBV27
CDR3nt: TGTGCCAGCAGTTTAGGGGGGGGGACCCAGTACTTC
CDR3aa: CASSLGGGTQYF

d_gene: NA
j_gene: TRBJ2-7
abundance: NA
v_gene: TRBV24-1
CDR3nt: TGTGCCACCAGTGAGGCGATCTCCTACGAGCAGTACTTC
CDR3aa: CATSEAISYEQYF

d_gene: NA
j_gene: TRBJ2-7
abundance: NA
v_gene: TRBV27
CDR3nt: TGTGCCAGCAGTTTTCGGTCCGAATACGAGCAGTACTTC
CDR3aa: CASSFRSEYEQYF

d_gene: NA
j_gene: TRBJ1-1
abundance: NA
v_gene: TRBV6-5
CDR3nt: TGTGCCAGCAGTTACTCGAACACTGAAGCTTTCTTT
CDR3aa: CASSYSNTEAFF

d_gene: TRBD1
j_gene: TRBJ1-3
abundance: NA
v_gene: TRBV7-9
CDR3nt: TGTGCCGTGACAGGGACGAACACCATATATTTT
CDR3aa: CAVTGTNTIYF

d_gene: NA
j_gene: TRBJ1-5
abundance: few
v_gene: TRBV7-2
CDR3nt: TGTGCCAGCAGCTTTGGGGGGGCCTGGCAGCCCCAGCATTTT
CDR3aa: CASSFGGAWQPQHF

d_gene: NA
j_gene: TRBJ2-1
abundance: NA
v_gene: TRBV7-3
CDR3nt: TGTGCCAGCAGCCCAACTGGCAGGGGGGCCTTAGTCAATGAGCAGTTCTTC
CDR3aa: CASSPTGRGALVNEQFF

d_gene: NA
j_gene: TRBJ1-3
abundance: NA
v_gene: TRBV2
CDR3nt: TGTGCCAGCAGTGGATCAGGAATCGGGAACACCATATATTTT
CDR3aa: CASSGSGIGNTIYF

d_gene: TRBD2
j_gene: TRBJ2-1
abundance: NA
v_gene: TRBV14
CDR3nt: TGTGCCAGCAGCCTCGGACTAGGTTGGGAAGGCGAGCAGTTCTTC
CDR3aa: CASSLGLGWEGEQFF

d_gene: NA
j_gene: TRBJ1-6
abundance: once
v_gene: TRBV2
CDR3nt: TGTGCCAGCAGTGAACAGGGGCCCTATAATTCACCCCTCCACTTT
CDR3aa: CASSEQGPYNSPLHF

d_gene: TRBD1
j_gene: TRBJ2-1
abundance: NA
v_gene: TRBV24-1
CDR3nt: TGTGCCACCAGTGATTCAGGCCTGGGGACAGTCCACAATGAGCAGTTCTTC
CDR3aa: CATSDSGLGTVHNEQFF

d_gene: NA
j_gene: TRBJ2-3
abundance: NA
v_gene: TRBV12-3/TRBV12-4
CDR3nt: TGTGCCAGCAGTTATAGCCAGCTTCAGTCTTTT
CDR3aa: CASSYSQLQSF

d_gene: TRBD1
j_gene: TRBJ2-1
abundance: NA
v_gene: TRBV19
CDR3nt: TGTGCCAGTAGTAGGGACAGATACAATGAGCAGTTCTTC
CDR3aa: CASSRDRYNEQFF

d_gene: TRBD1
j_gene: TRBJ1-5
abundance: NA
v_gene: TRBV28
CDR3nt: TGTGCCAGCAGTTTCCGAGGACAGGGGGCCTTAAGCAATCAGCCCCAGCATTTT
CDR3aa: CASSFRGQGALSNQPQHF

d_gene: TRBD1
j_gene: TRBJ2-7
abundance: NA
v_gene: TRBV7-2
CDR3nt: TGTGCCAGCAATAGACTTGGGACAGCCTACGAGCAGTACTTC
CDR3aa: CASNRLGTAYEQYF

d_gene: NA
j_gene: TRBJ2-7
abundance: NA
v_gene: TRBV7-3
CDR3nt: TGTGCCAGCAGCCTCGGGCAGGGGTTCTACGAGCAGTACTTC
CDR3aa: CASSLGQGFYEQYF

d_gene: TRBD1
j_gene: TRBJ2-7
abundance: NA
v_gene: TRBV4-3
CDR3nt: TGCGCCAGCAGCCCCGGGACAGGGGGCTCCTACGAGCAGTACTTC
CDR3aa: CASSPGTGGSYEQYF

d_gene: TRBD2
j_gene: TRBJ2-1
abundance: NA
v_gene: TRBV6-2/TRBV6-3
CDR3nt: TGTGCCAGCAGTTACTCCTCCACTAGCGGGGTTTACAATGAGCAGTTCTTC
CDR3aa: CASSYSSTSGVYNEQFF

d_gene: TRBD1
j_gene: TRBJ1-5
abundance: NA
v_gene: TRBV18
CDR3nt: TGTGCCAGCTCACAGCGACAGGGGGCCCAGCAGCCCCAGCATTTT
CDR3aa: CASSQRQGAQQPQHF

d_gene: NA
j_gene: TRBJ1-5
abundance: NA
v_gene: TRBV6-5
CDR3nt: TGTGCCAGCAGTTCTTGGGAAGGGGGTAGCAATCAGCCCCAGCATTTT
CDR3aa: CASSSWEGGSNQPQHF

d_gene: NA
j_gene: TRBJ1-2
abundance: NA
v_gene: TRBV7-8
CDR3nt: TGTGCCAGCAGCTCTACGCCAGGGTATGATGGCTACACCTTC
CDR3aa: CASSSTPGYDGYTF

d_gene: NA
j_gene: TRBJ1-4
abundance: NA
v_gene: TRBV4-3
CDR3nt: TGCGCCAGCAGCAGACAGGAACAAGCTAATGAAAAACTGTTTTTT
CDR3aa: CASSRQEQANEKLFF

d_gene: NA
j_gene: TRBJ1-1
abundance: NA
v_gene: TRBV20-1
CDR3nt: TGCAGTGCTAGCCCGACGGAGGCAGCTTTCTTT
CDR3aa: CSASPTEAAFF

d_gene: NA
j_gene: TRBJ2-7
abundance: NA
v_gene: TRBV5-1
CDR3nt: TGCGCCAGCAGCTTGGGGACAGCTACTAGACCCCCTTACGAGCAGTACTTC
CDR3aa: CASSLGTATRPPYEQYF

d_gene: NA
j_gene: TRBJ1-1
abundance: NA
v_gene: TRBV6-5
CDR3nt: TGTGCCAGCAGATTGTCGGGCTCGATCGCAGCTTTCTTT
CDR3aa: CASRLSGSIAAFF

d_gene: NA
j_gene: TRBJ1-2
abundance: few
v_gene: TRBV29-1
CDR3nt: TGCAGCGTACAGGACACGACTAACTATGGCTACACCTTC
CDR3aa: CSVQDTTNYGYTF

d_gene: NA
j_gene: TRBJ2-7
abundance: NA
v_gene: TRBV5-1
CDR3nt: TGCGCCAGCAGCCCTAAGACTGAGAAAGTAGGCGAGCAGTACTTC
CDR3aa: CASSPKTEKVGEQYF

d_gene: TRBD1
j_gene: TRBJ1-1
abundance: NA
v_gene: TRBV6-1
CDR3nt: TGTGCCAGCAGGGAAGACAGGGACAACACTGAAGCTTTCTTT
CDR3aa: CASREDRDNTEAFF